This is a list of T cell receptor beta chains from one sample in a study of T cells in localized non-small cell lung cancer. TCRdb keeps only in-frame clones here, not all; method: immunoSEQ multiplex PCR. Among more than 2,500 clones listed, around 22% were seen once. Material: lung tumor tissue, obtained before any cancer treatment. The source is a man between 40 and 70 years old with stage I lung adenocarcinoma. CDR3s include the opening cysteine and the closing phenylalanine or tryptophan. D genes are given only for firm matches. Size is stated for part of the rows, as once, few or many counts, or as a class when the clone is expanded.

V: TRBV11-3
D: TRBD1
size: medium-sized
length: 16
J: TRBJ1-3
DNA: TGTGCCAGCAGCCACCCCGACAGGGGGCCTGGAAACACCATATATTTT
CDR3: CASSHPDRGPGNTIYF

V: TRBV6-8
D: .
size: .
length: 13
J: TRBJ1-1
DNA: TGTGCCAGCCGGCTCGGTGGGAACACTGAAGCTTTCTTT
CDR3: CASRLGGNTEAFF

V: TRBV6-8
D: .
size: .
length: 14
J: TRBJ2-1
DNA: TGTGCCAGCAGTCAGGGACTTGATAACAATGAGCAGTTCTTC
CDR3: CASSQGLDNNEQFF

V: TRBV6-8
D: TRBD1
size: medium-sized
length: 17
J: TRBJ2-1
DNA: TGTGCCAGCAGCTCCGAATACCCCGGGACAGGGGGCAATGAGCAGTTCTTC
CDR3: CASSSEYPGTGGNEQFF

V: TRBV5-1
D: .
size: once
length: 15
J: TRBJ1-2
DNA: TGCGCCAGCAGCTTGGCCCCCACAAGTAACTATGGCTACACCTTC
CDR3: CASSLAPTSNYGYTF

V: TRBV10-3
D: .
size: few
length: 13
J: TRBJ1-2
DNA: TGTGCCATCAGTGAGCCCCCTAACTATGGCTACACCTTC
CDR3: CAISEPPNYGYTF

V: TRBV11-3
D: .
size: .
length: 16
J: TRBJ2-3
DNA: TGTGCCAGCAGCTATCAACTAGCACGAAACACAGATACGCAGTATTTT
CDR3: CASSYQLARNTDTQYF

V: TRBV6-8
D: TRBD1
size: few
length: 16
J: TRBJ2-1
DNA: TGTGCCAGCAGTTCCAGCCGGGACAGGAGGAGGGATGAGCAGTTCTTC
CDR3: CASSSSRDRRRDEQFF

V: TRBV6-8
D: .
size: few
length: 18
J: TRBJ2-3
DNA: TGTGCCAGCAGAGGGGACGTGGGACACCAGGTTTACACAGATACGCAGTATTTT
CDR3: CASRGDVGHQVYTDTQYF

V: TRBV15
D: .
size: few
length: 14
J: TRBJ1-1
DNA: TGTGCCACCAGCAGAGAGGGCAGGAACACTGAAGCTTTCTTT
CDR3: CATSREGRNTEAFF

V: TRBV19
D: .
size: few
length: 16
J: TRBJ2-2
DNA: TGTGCCAGTAGTATTTTGTGGGGTGAGGAATCCGGGGAGCTGTTTTTT
CDR3: CASSILWGEESGELFF

V: TRBV11-3
D: TRBD2
size: .
length: 15
J: TRBJ2-7
DNA: TGTGCCAGCAGCCTTAGCGGGAGGGCCGCAGGCGAGCAGTACTTC
CDR3: CASSLSGRAAGEQYF

V: TRBV28
D: .
size: few
length: 15
J: TRBJ1-2
DNA: TGTGCCAGCAGTTCCCCAAGTGGCGGGGGCCTTGGCTACACCTTC
CDR3: CASSSPSGGGLGYTF

V: TRBV28
D: .
size: few
length: 12
J: TRBJ2-1
DNA: TGTGCCAGCCGAGTAGAATACGGTGAGCAGTTCTTC
CDR3: CASRVEYGEQFF

V: TRBV6-8
D: .
size: few
length: 19
J: TRBJ2-6
DNA: TGTGCCAGCAGTTACTATCCCCCCAAATCGCCCTCTGGGGCCAACGTCCTGACTTTC
CDR3: CASSYYPPKSPSGANVLTF

V: TRBV10-2
D: TRBD1
size: .
length: 13
J: TRBJ2-7
DNA: TGCGCCAGCAGTCGGGACAGGGGCTACGAGCAGTACTTC
CDR3: CASSRDRGYEQYF

V: TRBV5-1
D: .
size: .
length: 14
J: TRBJ2-7
DNA: TGCGCCAGCAGCTTGGGAACGGCGTTTAACGAGCAGTACTTC
CDR3: CASSLGTAFNEQYF

V: TRBV11-3
D: .
size: few
length: 15
J: TRBJ1-5
DNA: TGTGCCAGCAGCTTGACGACGGGACACAATCAGCCCCAGCATTTT
CDR3: CASSLTTGHNQPQHF

V: TRBV19
D: .
size: .
length: 15
J: TRBJ2-7
DNA: TGTGCCAGTAGTCTTCAGGGTACTAGTCCTCGCGAGCAGTACTTC
CDR3: CASSLQGTSPREQYF

V: TRBV9
D: .
size: few
length: 12
J: TRBJ2-7
DNA: TGTGCCAGCAGTCCACGAGGACCGTTAAAGTACTTC
CDR3: CASSPRGPLKYF

V: TRBV19
D: TRBD1
size: .
length: 14
J: TRBJ1-2
DNA: TGTGCCAGTAGTACCGGACAGGGTCGATATGGCTACACCTTC
CDR3: CASSTGQGRYGYTF

V: TRBV9
D: TRBD2
size: few
length: 14
J: TRBJ2-2
DNA: TGTGCCAGCAGGGGAGGGACGAACACCGGGGAGCTGTTTTTT
CDR3: CASRGGTNTGELFF

V: TRBV19
D: TRBD1
size: few
length: 17
J: TRBJ2-3
DNA: TGTGCCAGTAGTATTCCGGGACAGTTCCCTAGCACAGATACGCAGTATTTT
CDR3: CASSIPGQFPSTDTQYF

V: TRBV6-8
D: TRBD2
size: few
length: 13
J: TRBJ2-3
DNA: TGTGCCAGCATCTGGGGGGGAACAGATACGCAGTATTTT
CDR3: CASIWGGTDTQYF

V: TRBV10-2
D: TRBD1
size: once
length: 15
J: TRBJ2-3
DNA: TGCGCCAGCAGCCAGACAGGGGTTAGCACAGATACGCAGTATTTT
CDR3: CASSQTGVSTDTQYF

V: TRBV6-8
D: .
size: few
length: 15
J: TRBJ2-3
DNA: TGTGCCAGCACCCCGCGGCCGGTGAGGGCAGATACGCAGTATTTT
CDR3: CASTPRPVRADTQYF

V: TRBV6-8
D: TRBD2
size: medium-sized
length: 14
J: TRBJ2-1
DNA: TGTGCCAGCAGTGGACTAGCGGGAGGCAATGAGCAGTTCTTC
CDR3: CASSGLAGGNEQFF

V: TRBV11-3
D: TRBD2
size: medium-sized
length: 14
J: TRBJ2-5
DNA: TGTGCCAGCAGCTTGGGACTAGCGCTAGAGACCCAGTACTTC
CDR3: CASSLGLALETQYF

V: TRBV5-1
D: .
size: .
length: 15
J: TRBJ2-7
DNA: TGCGCCAGCAGCTTGGATGGATCAGGGAGCTACGAGCAGTACTTC
CDR3: CASSLDGSGSYEQYF

V: TRBV11-3
D: TRBD1
size: .
length: 15
J: TRBJ1-3
DNA: TGTGCCAGCAGCGAAAGGGGGCTCGGGGCGAGCACCATATATTTT
CDR3: CASSERGLGASTIYF

V: TRBV6-8
D: .
size: .
length: 15
J: TRBJ1-5
DNA: TGTGCCAGCAGTTACTCTAAGGGGAGCAATCAGCCCCAGCATTTT
CDR3: CASSYSKGSNQPQHF

V: TRBV23-1
D: .
size: once
length: 13
J: TRBJ2-7
DNA: TGCGCCAGCAGTCAGTGGGGCAGATACGAGCAGTACTTC
CDR3: CASSQWGRYEQYF

V: TRBV30
D: .
size: few
length: 17
J: TRBJ2-2
DNA: TGTGCCTGGAGTAGAGAGTCGGGGTTCTTTTACACCGGGGAGCTGTTTTTT
CDR3: CAWSRESGFFYTGELFF

V: TRBV9
D: TRBD2
size: medium-sized
length: 16
J: TRBJ2-3
DNA: TGTGCCAGCAGCGTAGAGGCGGGGGGACGCACAGATACGCAGTATTTT
CDR3: CASSVEAGGRTDTQYF

V: TRBV14
D: .
size: .
length: 15
J: TRBJ2-1
DNA: TGTGCCAGCAGCACCAGGGGAATGACCTACAATGAGCAGTTCTTC
CDR3: CASSTRGMTYNEQFF

V: TRBV6-8
D: TRBD1
size: .
length: 21
J: TRBJ1-2
DNA: TGTGCCAGCAGTTATCAACAGGGGTCCAAAAGGGGACGGGAATGGAACTATGGCTACACCTTC
CDR3: CASSYQQGSKRGREWNYGYTF

V: TRBV19
D: .
size: .
length: 18
J: TRBJ2-6
DNA: TGTGCCAGTACCTTTTTTGGTAGAAGGGGTTCTGGGGCCAACGTCCTGACTTTC
CDR3: CASTFFGRRGSGANVLTF

V: TRBV6-8
D: .
size: few
length: 13
J: TRBJ2-5
DNA: TGTGCCAGCAGCTCGGGGCTCCAAGAGACCCAGTACTTC
CDR3: CASSSGLQETQYF

V: TRBV11-3
D: TRBD1
size: medium-sized
length: 16
J: TRBJ1-1
DNA: TGTGCCAGCAGCTTGTACATAGGGACAGGAAACACTGAAGCTTTCTTT
CDR3: CASSLYIGTGNTEAFF